This section outlines one TCR beta chain sequence together with its context. Trimming stripped 7 bases from V and 6 bases from J, with 15 bases between. The CDR3 has 14 residues. Germline lookup yields CDR1 KGHDR and CDR2 SFDVKD. Individual cDNA molecules were tagged with unique molecular identifiers. TCRdb called the 5' RACE reads again in MiXCR, with one record for every CDR3 protein. The sample carries roughly 75,000 distinct CDR3 sequences, about 12% recorded once. The sample comes from a study of early T cells in non-severe SARS-CoV-2 infection. About the research overall: Unsorted whole-blood RNA was sequenced in bulk, leaving chains unpaired.

V gene TRBV24-1 combines with J gene TRBJ2-1; D may be TRBD2 (6 bases). The clonotype was recovered from an adult who was a healthcare worker with PCR-confirmed SARS-CoV-2 infection or an uninfected control (not recorded which). Sequencing was done on a sample of whole blood. CDR3 residues: CATSPTGGSNEQFF. The CDR3 nucleotides read TGTGCCACCAGCCCCACCGGGGGATCCAATGAGCAGTTCTTC.